This entry features one T cell receptor beta chain sequence. What it binds is unknown. cDNA libraries for TCR alpha and TCR beta, carrying sample barcodes and UMIs, came from 5'RACE with constant-segment primers. TCRdb re-derived calls from the 5' RACE reads in MiXCR, one entry per CDR3 protein. The sample lists roughly 300,000 distinct CDR3 sequences, 8.2% occurring once. The V gene's germline CDR1 is SGHAT and CDR2 FQNNGV. The CDR3 has 19 residues. V lost 6 bases, J lost 1 base, and 18 bases stayed unmatched. The entry originates in a study of T-cell memory formation after mild COVID-19. Study-level background: Most TCR clusters belonged to a single donor.

Study-wide results and caveats: Researchers could not confirm that second-wave clones peaking on day 37 targeted SARS-CoV-2. Pre-infection memory carried some responding clones, suggesting that cross-reactive memory joined.

This rearrangement joins TRBV11-2 to TRBJ1-1, with 9 bases matching TRBD1. This TCR came from a man aged 18 to 30 who had mild COVID-19 (a few samples of this study predate the infection). Cell type and time point are not known. Sequenced sample: PBMCs or a T cell subset sorted from them (not recorded which). CDR3 amino acids: CASRDLQIRDRVGNTEAFF. CDR3 bases: TGTGCCAGCAGAGACCTCCAAATTCGGGACAGGGTGGGGAACACTGAAGCTTTCTTT. The full variable domain, its missing parts supplied by reference TRBV11-2 and TRBJ1-1, is EAGVAQSPRYKIIEKRQSVAFWCNPISGHATLYWYQQILGQGPKLLIQFQNNGVVDDSQLPKDRFSAERLKGVDSTLKIQPAKLEDSAVYLCASRDLQIRDRVGNTEAFFGQGTRLTVV.